This TCR beta chain was captured in a study of cytomegalovirus exposure and HLA in healthy donors. Study-wide points: An analysis done earlier found most TCR beta V segments productive about 90% or about 30% of the time. The classifier reportedly diagnosed cytomegalovirus status with high sensitivity and specificity.

The germline gives CDR1 MDHEN, CDR2 SYDVKM. Between the trimmed V and J ends, which lost 4 bases and 2 bases, there was a span of 14 bases. CDR3 length equals 15 residues. Donors likely had unrecorded immune exposures despite being nominally healthy when sampled. On this clone itself: Antigen: not known.

PCR primers comprised 60 Vbeta and 13 Jbeta primers. Method: immunoSEQ multiplex PCR; TCRdb's copy keeps in-frame clones and lacks some. The sample has about 120,000 clones; 60% to 70% are singletons. The specimen was PBMCs. V is TRBV28 and J is TRBJ2-5, with unresolved D. This receptor was obtained from a middle-aged woman in good health and CMV-seropositive. CDR3 nucleotides: TGTGCCAGCAGTTCTTCCTGGTCTAGGCAAGAGACCCAGTACTTC. Translation: CASSSSWSRQETQYF.